These 9 T cell receptor beta chains share one sample of origin, sequenced in a study of identical twins. TCRdb fed the 5' RACE reads into MiXCR, producing one record per CDR3 protein. Of some 440,000 distinct CDR3 sequences listed, roughly a quarter are singletons. These same data were also listed under a study on T cells expressing NK-cell markers.

Sequencing was done on a sample of CD4+ T cells sorted from blood. The receptor source for this set is a woman aged 18-35 years in good health.

This clonotype was picked up many times. This chain joins TRBV20-1 and TRBJ1-5; the D gene is possibly TRBD1 (5 bases). V lost 3 bases and J 5 bases, leaving 17 bases between the germline ends. This CDR3 is built from 15 residues. Looked up from germline, CDR1 is DFQATT and CDR2 is SNEGSKA (reference sequence). CDR3 amino acids: CSASGLGGPHQPQHF. CDR3 bases: TGCAGTGCTAGCGGATTGGGGGGTCCACATCAGCCCCAGCATTTT.

The chain has TRBV20-1 and TRBJ1-2; TRBD1 is a possible D gene (6 bases). Deletions cut 0 bases from V and 8 bases from J, with 10 bases between. The CDR3 has 12 amino acids. CDR1 and CDR2 from the germline V gene are DFQATT and SNEGSKA (reference sequence). CDR3 sequence: CSARDDGTGYTF. The CDR3 DNA sequence: TGCAGTGCTAGAGATGACGGGACAGGCTACACCTTC.

V gene TRBV6-4 combines with J gene TRBJ1-1; the D is unclear. Germline CDR1 is MRHNA and CDR2 is SNTAGT. The V and J ends lost 9 bases and 1 base respectively, with 12 bases between them. CDR3 size: 13 residues. In DNA, the CDR3 is TGTGCCAGGGGATGGACGGGGAACACTGAAGCTTTCTTT. Its protein product is CARGWTGNTEAFF.

This chain joins TRBV12-3 or TRBV12-4 and TRBJ2-3; D may be TRBD1 or TRBD2 (5 bases each). This CDR3 is built from 14 residues. V lost 1 base and J lost 4, with 9 bases in between. CDR3 sequence reads: CASSLDGASDTQYF. In nucleotides, the CDR3 is TGTGCCAGCAGTTTAGACGGGGCATCAGATACGCAGTATTTT.

The V call is TRBV28, the J call TRBJ1-2; possible D gene TRBD1, 5 bases. V was shortened by 5 bases and J by 6 bases, with 10 bases between the two germline ends. This CDR3 has 12 residues. The germline V gene has CDR1 MDHEN and CDR2 SYDVKM. CDR3 protein: CASSRQRDGYTF. As DNA, the CDR3 is TGTGCCAGCAGTCGACAGCGCGATGGCTACACCTTC.

The chain employs TRBV7-2 and TRBJ1-1, with D uncertain. V lost 7 bases to trimming and J lost 3 bases, with 12 bases between them. Germline values: CDR1 SGHTA, CDR2 FQGNSA. The CDR3 spans 13 residues. The CDR3 protein is CASTQRPDTEAFF. In DNA form, the CDR3 reads TGTGCCAGCACCCAACGGCCAGACACTGAAGCTTTCTTT.

This sequence joins TRBV4-1 and TRBJ2-1; tentatively, D is TRBD2 (5 bases). Germline assignment: CDR1 MGHRA and CDR2 YSYEKL. The CDR3 sequence is 17 residues long. V dropped 3 bases and J dropped 1 base, with 16 bases sitting between them. The CDR3 sequence: CASSQATTWDSYNEQFF. The CDR3 region has the DNA TGCGCCAGCAGCCAGGCGACTACCTGGGATTCCTACAATGAGCAGTTCTTC.

In this sample, this clonotype turned up a few times. This sequence joins TRBV3-1 and TRBJ2-4, with TRBD2 matching over 8 bases. The CDR3 covers 13 residues. Germline V gives CDR1 LGHDT, CDR2 YNNKEL (reference sequence). The trim removed 3 bases at V and 12 bases at J, leaving 7 bases unmatched. CDR3 sequence (DNA): TGTGCCAGCAGCCACCAGCGGGGGCCCGATCAGTACTTC. Its translation: CASSHQRGPDQYF.

This sequence joins TRBV6-5 and TRBJ2-1, with 8 bases lining up with TRBD2. The CDR3 consists of 16 residues. Trimming took 2 bases from V and 6 from J; bases not matched to a gene: 9. The V gene's germline CDR1 is MNHEY and CDR2 SVGAGI. The CDR3 loop reads CASSYPGTSIPNEQFF. The CDR3 DNA reads TGTGCCAGCAGTTACCCCGGGACTAGTATCCCCAATGAGCAGTTCTTC.